This entry lists 14 T cell receptor beta chains sequenced from one sample in a study of T cell responses to AZD1222 COVID-19 vaccine. The assay was immunoSEQ multiplex PCR, and TCRdb's table has in-frame clones only and misses some. The sample yields more than 95,000 clones, approximately 85% seen once. The sample consisted of peripheral blood, taken on day 0 of MenACWY control vaccination. All receptors come from an adult in good health.

The V call is TRBV5-1, the J call TRBJ2-2, with TRBD2 matching over 12 bases. The germline V gene has CDR1 SGHRS and CDR2 YFSETQ. V lost 7 bases to trimming and J lost 4 bases; unmatched junction nucleotides: 14. This CDR3 is built from 18 residues. The CDR3 sequence is CASGYSTSGGPGTGELFF. DNA for the CDR3: TGCGCCAGCGGCTATTCGACTAGCGGGGGTCCCGGCACCGGGGAGCTGTTTTTT. The entire variable domain, with the rest obtained from reference TRBV5-1 and TRBJ2-2, is as follows: KAGVTQTPRYLIKTRGQQVTLSCSPISGHRSVSWYQQTPGQGLQFLFEYFSETQRNKGNFPGRFSGRQFSNSRSEMNVSTLELGDSALYLCASGYSTSGGPGTGELFFGEGSRLTVL.

The gene calls are TRBV24-1 and TRBJ1-2; 7 bases match TRBD1. Losses at the gene ends were 4 bases for V and 3 bases for J; bases not matched to a gene: 4. This CDR3 comprises 14 residues. In germline, CDR1 is KGHDR, CDR2 SFDVKD. The CDR3 DNA follows: TGTGCCACCAGTGACACCGGGACAGACTATGGCTACACCTTC. This gives the protein CATSDTGTDYGYTF.

V usage is TRBV5-1 and J usage is TRBJ2-2; D may correspond to TRBD1 or TRBD2 (6 bases each). This CDR3 is 17 amino acids long. Germline V gene sequence: CDR1 SGHRS, CDR2 YFSETQ. Trimming took off 0 bases at V and 4 bases at J, with 16 bases between the two ends. CDR3 in DNA: TGCGCCAGCAGCTTGGTTTTTGGGGGGCTTGGCACCGGGGAGCTGTTTTTT. Its protein is CASSLVFGGLGTGELFF.

V is TRBV28 and J is TRBJ2-5, with 9 bases aligning to TRBD1. The CDR3 covers 14 residues. V lost 6 bases and J lost 5; bases outside the gene matches: 7. Germline CDR1 reads MDHEN; CDR2 reads SYDVKM. CDR3 sequence: CASRSGTGRETQYF. CDR3 bases: TGTGCCAGCAGAAGTGGGACAGGGAGGGAGACCCAGTACTTC.

The chain has TRBV3-1 (or the pseudogene TRBV3-2) and TRBJ1-4; D may be TRBD1 (6 bases). The CDR3 is made up of 13 amino acids. The germline V and J ends were trimmed by 6 bases and 3 bases, with 8 bases remaining between them. The germline V gene has CDR1 LGHDT and CDR2 YNNKEL (reference sequence). The CDR3 DNA reads as TGTGCCAGCAGACAGGGTCCTAATGAAAAACTGTTTTTT. Translated: CASRQGPNEKLFF.

The table lists this clone with a few counts. This CDR3 reads CASSLLGEDYNEQFF. The CDR3 DNA reads TGCGCCAGCAGCCTTCTCGGGGAAGACTACAATGAGCAGTTCTTC. This rearrangement joins TRBV5-1 to TRBJ2-1; possibly TRBD2 for D (5 bases). The V and J ends lost 4 bases and 3 bases respectively, with 14 bases between them. The CDR3 is 15 residues long. CDR1 and CDR2 from the germline V gene are SGHRS and YFSETQ.

There are a few counts of this clone. Germline and junction disagree at one end, which may indicate a read error. V is TRBV30 and J is TRBJ1-6; D is undetermined. CDR3 length: 15 amino acids. Germline V lookup: CDR1 GTSNPN, CDR2 SVGIG (reference sequence). CDR3 loop: CAGRAFLTGNSPLHF. CDR3 sequence (DNA): TGTGCCGGGAGGGCGTTTTTAACTGGCAATTCACCCCTCCACTTT.

This clone was detected only a few times. This chain connects TRBV7-9 to TRBJ1-3; D unclear. The CDR3 sequence is 12 residues long. Trimming took off 5 bases at V and 2 bases at J, with 4 bases between the two ends. Germline V lookup: CDR1 SEHNR, CDR2 FQNEAQ (reference sequence). For the CDR3, the DNA is TGTGCCAGCAGCCCCCCTGGAAACACCATATATTTT. It specifies CASSPPGNTIYF.

J is TRBJ2-2 and V is TRBV28, with D perhaps being TRBD1 or TRBD2 (5 bases each). Trimming took 5 bases from V and 3 from J, leaving 13 bases between them. This CDR3 comprises 15 residues. Germline lookup yields CDR1 MDHEN and CDR2 SYDVKM. Here the CDR3 DNA reads TGTGCCAGCAGTGAGCCGGGACGTGACACCGGGGAGCTGTTTTTT. Its protein product is CASSEPGRDTGELFF. The variable domain in full, completed from reference TRBV28 and TRBJ2-2, reads DVKVTQSSRYLVKRTGEKVFLECVQDMDHENMFWYRQDPGLGLRLIYFSYDVKMKEKGDIPEGYSVSREKKERFSLILESASTNQTSMYLCASSEPGRDTGELFFGEGSRLTVL.

A remark on this clone: Other DNA sequences of this sample code for an identical CDR3. This chain connects TRBV3-1 (or the pseudogene TRBV3-2) to TRBJ2-7, with D unclear. This CDR3 is built from 11 residues. Germline CDR1 LGHDT, CDR2 YNNKEL (reference sequence). V was shortened by 3 bases and J by 2 bases, with 2 bases between the two germline ends. The CDR3 protein is CASSQAYEQYF. CDR3 nucleotide sequence: TGTGCCAGCAGCCAGGCCTACGAGCAGTACTTC.

The chain links TRBV11-2 to TRBJ1-2, with 11 bases fitting TRBD1. CDR1 and CDR2 from the germline V gene are SGHAT and FQNNGV. J lost 5 bases, V lost 5 bases, and 4 bases had no gene match. CDR3 length equals 14 residues. CDR3 nucleotide sequence: TGTGCCAGCAGCCCGGGACAGGGGGGGTATGGCTACACCTTC. Its translation: CASSPGQGGYGYTF.

The gene calls are TRBV4-1 and TRBJ2-5; D possibly corresponds to TRBD1 (6 bases). Germline lookup yields CDR1 MGHRA and CDR2 YSYEKL. CDR3 length: 13 residues. V was shortened by 4 bases and J by 6 bases, with 12 bases between the two germline ends. Here the CDR3 reads CASSRTGLQTQYF. CDR3 coding DNA: TGCGCCAGCAGCCGCACAGGGTTGCAGACCCAGTACTTC.

This chain uses TRBV7-2 with TRBJ2-2; 10 positions agree with TRBD2. In germline, CDR1 is SGHTA, CDR2 FQGNSA. The CDR3 extends over 17 amino acids. V shed 5 bases, J shed 5 bases, and the junction held 11 bases outside the gene matches. The CDR3 here is CASSPRHSGGRTGELFF. In nucleotides, the CDR3 is TGTGCCAGCAGCCCCAGACATAGCGGGGGGAGGACCGGGGAGCTGTTTTTT.

The chain uses TRBV7-3 and TRBJ1-1; TRBD1 matches 8 bases. The V gene end was trimmed by 5 bases and the J gene end by 6 bases; junction bases not matched to a gene: 8. The CDR3 totals 14 residues. Germline CDR1 is SGHTA and CDR2 is FQGTGA. CDR3 coding DNA: TGTGCCAGCAGCCCGGACAGGGAGAGGTCTGAAGCTTTCTTT. Translating it yields CASSPDRERSEAFF. The whole variable domain, remainder taken from reference TRBV7-3 and TRBJ1-1, is GAGVSQTPSNKVTEKGKYVELRCDPISGHTALYWYRQSLGQGPEFLIYFQGTGAADDSGLPNDRFFAVRPEGSVSTLKIQRTERGDSAVYLCASSPDRERSEAFFGQGTRLTVV.